This T cell receptor (beta chain) was documented in a study of cytomegalovirus exposure and HLA in healthy donors. The PCR had 60 Vbeta and 13 Jbeta primers. Assay used: immunoSEQ multiplex PCR; TCRdb lists only in-frame clones, some missing. The sample lists about 140,000 clones; approximately 82% were seen once. Details on this clone: Its antigen is still unknown.

Germline V gene sequence: CDR1 SGHDT, CDR2 YYEEEE. The V and J ends lost 4 bases and 5 bases, in that order; junction bases with no gene match: 5. This CDR3 is built from 13 residues. Study-wide findings and caveats: Sequencing depth across donors, presence/absence analyses assumed, was roughly uniform. Reportedly, cytomegalovirus status was diagnosed with high sensitivity and specificity.

This chain connects TRBV5-6 to TRBJ1-1, with 7 bases aligning to TRBD1. Sequencing was carried out using PBMCs. The TCR sequence derives from a man younger than 45 in good health and CMV-seropositive. The CDR3 DNA is TGTGCCAGCAGCCCCGACAGGGCGACTGAAGCTTTCTTT. Translated, it gives CASSPDRATEAFF.